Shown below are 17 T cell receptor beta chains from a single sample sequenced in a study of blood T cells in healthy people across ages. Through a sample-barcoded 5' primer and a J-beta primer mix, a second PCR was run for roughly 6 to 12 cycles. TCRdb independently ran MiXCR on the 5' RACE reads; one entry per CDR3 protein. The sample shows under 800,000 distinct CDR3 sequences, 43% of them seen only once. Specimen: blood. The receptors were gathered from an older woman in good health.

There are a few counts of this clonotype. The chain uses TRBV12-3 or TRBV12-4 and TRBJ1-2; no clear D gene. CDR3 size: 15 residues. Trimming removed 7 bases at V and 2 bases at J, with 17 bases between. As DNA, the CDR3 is TGTGCCAGCACCGCCTCGCCAAGGAGGAACTATGGCTACACCTTC. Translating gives CASTASPRRNYGYTF.

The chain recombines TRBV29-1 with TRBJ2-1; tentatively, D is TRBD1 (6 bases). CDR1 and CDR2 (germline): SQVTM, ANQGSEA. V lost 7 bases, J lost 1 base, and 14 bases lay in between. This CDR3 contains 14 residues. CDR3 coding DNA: TGCAGCGGGGCCAGGGGTTCATCCTACAATGAGCAGTTCTTC. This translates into CSGARGSSYNEQFF.

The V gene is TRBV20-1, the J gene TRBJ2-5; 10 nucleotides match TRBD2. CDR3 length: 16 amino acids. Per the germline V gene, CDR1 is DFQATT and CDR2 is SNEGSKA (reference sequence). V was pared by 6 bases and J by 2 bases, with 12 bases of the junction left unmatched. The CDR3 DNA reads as TGCAGTGCCCCCTGGAGAAGCGGGGGGGTTCAAGAGACCCAGTACTTC. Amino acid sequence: CSAPWRSGGVQETQYF.

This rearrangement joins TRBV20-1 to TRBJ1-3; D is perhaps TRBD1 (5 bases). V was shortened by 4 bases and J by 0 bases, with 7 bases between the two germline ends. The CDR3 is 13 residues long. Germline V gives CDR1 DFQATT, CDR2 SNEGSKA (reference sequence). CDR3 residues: CSAIQGSGNTIYF. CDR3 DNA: TGCAGTGCTATTCAGGGCTCTGGAAACACCATATATTTT.

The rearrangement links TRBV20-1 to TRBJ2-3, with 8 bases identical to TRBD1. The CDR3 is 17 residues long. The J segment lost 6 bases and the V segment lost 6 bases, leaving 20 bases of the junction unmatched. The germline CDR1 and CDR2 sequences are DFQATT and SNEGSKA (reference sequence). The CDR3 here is CSAGGGSGQGYTDTQYF. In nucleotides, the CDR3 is TGCAGTGCAGGTGGAGGCTCTGGACAGGGATACACGGATACGCAGTATTTT.

The DNA of the CDR3 is TGCAGCGTTGAATGGCTAGCGGACAAAAACAATGAGCAGTTCTTC. Its translation: CSVEWLADKNNEQFF. The rearrangement joins TRBV29-1 to TRBJ2-1; 7 bases fit TRBD2. V was pared by 2 bases and J by 5 bases, with 9 bases of the junction left unmatched. Germline V gene lookup returns CDR1 SQVTM and CDR2 ANQGSEA. The CDR3 length is 15 residues.

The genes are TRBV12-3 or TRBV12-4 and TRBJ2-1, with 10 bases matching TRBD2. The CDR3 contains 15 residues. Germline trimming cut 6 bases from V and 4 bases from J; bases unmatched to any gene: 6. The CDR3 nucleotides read TGTGCCAGCAGCACTAGCGGGGTCTTTTACAATGAGCAGTTCTTC. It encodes CASSTSGVFYNEQFF.

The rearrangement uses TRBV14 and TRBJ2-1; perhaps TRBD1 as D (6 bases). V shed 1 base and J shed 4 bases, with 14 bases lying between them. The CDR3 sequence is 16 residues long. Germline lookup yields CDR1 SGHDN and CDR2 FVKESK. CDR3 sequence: CASSQVLNDRYNEQFF. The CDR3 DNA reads TGTGCCAGCAGCCAAGTTCTCAACGACAGGTACAATGAGCAGTTCTTC.

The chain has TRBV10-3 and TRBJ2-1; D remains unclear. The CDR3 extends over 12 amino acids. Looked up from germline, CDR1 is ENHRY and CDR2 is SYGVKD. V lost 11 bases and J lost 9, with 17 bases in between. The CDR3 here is CASIGSASEQFF. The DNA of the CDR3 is TGTGCCTCGATCGGTTCCGCATCTGAGCAGTTCTTC.

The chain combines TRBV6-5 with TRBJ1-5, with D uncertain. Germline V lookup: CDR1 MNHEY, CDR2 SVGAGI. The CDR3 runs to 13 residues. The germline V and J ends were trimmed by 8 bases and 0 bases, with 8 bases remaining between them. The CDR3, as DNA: TGTGCCAGCGGCCAGATTAGCAATCAGCCCCAGCATTTT. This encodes CASGQISNQPQHF.

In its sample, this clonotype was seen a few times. CDR3 amino acids: CASSGYRDGSSGEQFF. The DNA of the CDR3 is TGTGCCAGCAGCGGATACCGGGACGGGTCTTCAGGTGAGCAGTTCTTC. The J gene is TRBJ2-1, the V gene TRBV7-9; either TRBD1 or TRBD2 may fit D (5 bases each). The CDR3 has 16 amino acids. Germline values: CDR1 SEHNR, CDR2 FQNEAQ (reference sequence). V was cut by 5 bases and J by 9 bases, with 23 bases left in between.

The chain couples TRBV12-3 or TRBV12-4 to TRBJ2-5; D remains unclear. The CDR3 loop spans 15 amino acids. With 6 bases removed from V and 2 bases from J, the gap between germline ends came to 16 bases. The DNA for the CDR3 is TGTGCCAGCAGAAATCAGCCGGGCAGTCAAGAGACCCAGTACTTC. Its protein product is CASRNQPGSQETQYF.

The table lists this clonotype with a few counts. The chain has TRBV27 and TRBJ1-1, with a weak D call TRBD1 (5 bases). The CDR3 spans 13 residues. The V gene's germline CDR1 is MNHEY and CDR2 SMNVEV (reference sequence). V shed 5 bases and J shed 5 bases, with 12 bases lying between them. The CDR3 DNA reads TGTGCCAGCAGTGATGGGGGAAGAACTGAAGCTTTCTTT. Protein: CASSDGGRTEAFF.

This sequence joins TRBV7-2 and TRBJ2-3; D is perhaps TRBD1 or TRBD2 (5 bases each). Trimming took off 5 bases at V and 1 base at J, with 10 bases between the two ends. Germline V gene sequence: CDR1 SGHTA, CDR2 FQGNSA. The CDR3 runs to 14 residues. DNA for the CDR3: TGTGCCAGCAGCCCGGGACGGGGCACAGATACGCAGTATTTT. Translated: CASSPGRGTDTQYF.

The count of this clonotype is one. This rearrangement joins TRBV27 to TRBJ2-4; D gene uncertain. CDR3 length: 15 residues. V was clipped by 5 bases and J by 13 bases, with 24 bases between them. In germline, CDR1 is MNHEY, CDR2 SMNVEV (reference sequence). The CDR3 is CASSRRTASTYGQYF. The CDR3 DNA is TGTGCCAGCAGTCGACGGACGGCGTCTACCTACGGGCAGTACTTC.

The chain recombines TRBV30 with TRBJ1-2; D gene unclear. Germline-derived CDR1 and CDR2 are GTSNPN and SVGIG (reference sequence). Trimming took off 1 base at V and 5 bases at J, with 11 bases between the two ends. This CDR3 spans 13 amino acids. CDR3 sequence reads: CAWSGQAFYGYTF. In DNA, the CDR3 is TGTGCCTGGAGTGGGCAGGCTTTTTATGGCTACACCTTC.

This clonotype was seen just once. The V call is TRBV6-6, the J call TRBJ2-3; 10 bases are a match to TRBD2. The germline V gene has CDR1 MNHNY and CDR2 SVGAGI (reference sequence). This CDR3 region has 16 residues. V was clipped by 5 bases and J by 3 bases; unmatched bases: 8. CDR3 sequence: CASSDPSGSGTDTQYF. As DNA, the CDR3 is TGTGCCAGCAGTGACCCTAGCGGGAGCGGGACAGATACGCAGTATTTT.